Many counts were recorded for the clone carrying this TCR beta chain. Its antigen is unidentified. The sample is drawn from a study of CD8+CD57+ T cells in acquired aplastic anemia. Study background: DNA per sorted CD4+ or CD8+ sample ranged roughly 0.19 to 30 ug, averaging around 3 ug.

CDR3 length equals 17 residues. V was trimmed by 4 bases and J by 4 bases, leaving 20 bases between them. Looked up from germline, CDR1 is LNHDA and CDR2 is SQIVND (reference sequence). Genomic DNA, the template, was used for profiling of the TCR beta VDJ and CDR3. Via MiXCR, TCRdb re-called the reads, giving one row per CDR3 protein. The table records about 150,000 distinct CDR3 sequences, roughly 54% of them present only once. Flow cytometry had shown expanded CD8+CD57+ cells in the patients chosen for sequencing. Study results and limitations: With respect to CD8+ Simpson's diversity, patients and controls did not differ significantly.

The TCR comes from a human donor with aplastic anemia. The rearrangement uses TRBV19 and TRBJ2-1, with D unclear. Sequencing was performed on sorted CD4+, CD8+, or CD8+CD57+ T cells (not recorded which) from PBMCs. The CDR3 sequence: CASSTAPGPHPYNEQFF. The DNA of the CDR3 is TGTGCCAGTAGTACCGCCCCAGGCCCCCATCCGTACAATGAGCAGTTCTTC. Full variable domain (rest looked up from reference TRBV19 and TRBJ2-1): DGGITQSPKYLFRKEGQNVTLSCEQNLNHDAMYWYRQDPGQGLRLIYYSQIVNDFQKGDIAEGYSVSREKKESFPLTVTSAQKNPTAFYLCASSTAPGPHPYNEQFFGPGTRLTVL.